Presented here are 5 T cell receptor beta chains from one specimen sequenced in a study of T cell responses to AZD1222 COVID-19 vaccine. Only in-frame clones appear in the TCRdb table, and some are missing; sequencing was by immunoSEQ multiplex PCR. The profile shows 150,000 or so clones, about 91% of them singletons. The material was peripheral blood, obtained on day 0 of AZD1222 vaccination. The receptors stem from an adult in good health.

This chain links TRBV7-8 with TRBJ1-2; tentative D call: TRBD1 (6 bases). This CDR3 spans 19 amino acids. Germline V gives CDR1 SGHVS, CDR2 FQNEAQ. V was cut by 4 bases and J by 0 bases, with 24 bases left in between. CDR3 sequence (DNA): TGTGCCAGCAGCTCCCCCTTCCTACAGGGCGGGTTAGCTAACTATGGCTACACCTTC. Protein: CASSSPFLQGGLANYGYTF. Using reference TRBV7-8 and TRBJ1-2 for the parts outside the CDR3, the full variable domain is GAGVSQSPRYKVAKRGQDVALRCDPISGHVSLFWYQQALGQGPEFLTYFQNEAQLDKSGLPSDRFFAERPEGSVSTLKIQRTQQEDSAVYLCASSSPFLQGGLANYGYTFGSGTRLTVV.

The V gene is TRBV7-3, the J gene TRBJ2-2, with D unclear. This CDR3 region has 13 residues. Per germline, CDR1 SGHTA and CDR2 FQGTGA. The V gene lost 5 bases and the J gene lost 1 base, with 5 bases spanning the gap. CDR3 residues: CASSTWNTGELFF. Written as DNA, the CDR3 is TGTGCCAGCAGCACCTGGAACACCGGGGAGCTGTTTTTT.

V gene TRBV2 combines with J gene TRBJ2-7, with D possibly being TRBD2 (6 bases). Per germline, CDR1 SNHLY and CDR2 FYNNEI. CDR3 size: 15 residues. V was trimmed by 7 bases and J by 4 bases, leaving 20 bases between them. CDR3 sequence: CASKGTQRSPYEQYF. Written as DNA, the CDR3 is TGTGCCAGCAAGGGGACTCAACGATCTCCATACGAGCAGTACTTC.

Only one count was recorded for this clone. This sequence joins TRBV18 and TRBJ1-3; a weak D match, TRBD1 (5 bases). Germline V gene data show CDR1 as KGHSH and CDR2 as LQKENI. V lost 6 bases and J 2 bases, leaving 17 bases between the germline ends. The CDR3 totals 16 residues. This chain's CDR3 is CASSPSVEGTGNTIYF. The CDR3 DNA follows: TGTGCCAGCTCGCCAAGCGTGGAGGGGACTGGAAACACCATATATTTT.

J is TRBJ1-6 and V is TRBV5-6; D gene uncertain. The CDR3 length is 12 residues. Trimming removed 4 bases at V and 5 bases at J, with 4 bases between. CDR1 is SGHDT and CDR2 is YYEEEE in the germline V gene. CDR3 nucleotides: TGTGCCAGCAGCCTGAATAATTCACCCCTCCACTTT. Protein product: CASSLNNSPLHF.